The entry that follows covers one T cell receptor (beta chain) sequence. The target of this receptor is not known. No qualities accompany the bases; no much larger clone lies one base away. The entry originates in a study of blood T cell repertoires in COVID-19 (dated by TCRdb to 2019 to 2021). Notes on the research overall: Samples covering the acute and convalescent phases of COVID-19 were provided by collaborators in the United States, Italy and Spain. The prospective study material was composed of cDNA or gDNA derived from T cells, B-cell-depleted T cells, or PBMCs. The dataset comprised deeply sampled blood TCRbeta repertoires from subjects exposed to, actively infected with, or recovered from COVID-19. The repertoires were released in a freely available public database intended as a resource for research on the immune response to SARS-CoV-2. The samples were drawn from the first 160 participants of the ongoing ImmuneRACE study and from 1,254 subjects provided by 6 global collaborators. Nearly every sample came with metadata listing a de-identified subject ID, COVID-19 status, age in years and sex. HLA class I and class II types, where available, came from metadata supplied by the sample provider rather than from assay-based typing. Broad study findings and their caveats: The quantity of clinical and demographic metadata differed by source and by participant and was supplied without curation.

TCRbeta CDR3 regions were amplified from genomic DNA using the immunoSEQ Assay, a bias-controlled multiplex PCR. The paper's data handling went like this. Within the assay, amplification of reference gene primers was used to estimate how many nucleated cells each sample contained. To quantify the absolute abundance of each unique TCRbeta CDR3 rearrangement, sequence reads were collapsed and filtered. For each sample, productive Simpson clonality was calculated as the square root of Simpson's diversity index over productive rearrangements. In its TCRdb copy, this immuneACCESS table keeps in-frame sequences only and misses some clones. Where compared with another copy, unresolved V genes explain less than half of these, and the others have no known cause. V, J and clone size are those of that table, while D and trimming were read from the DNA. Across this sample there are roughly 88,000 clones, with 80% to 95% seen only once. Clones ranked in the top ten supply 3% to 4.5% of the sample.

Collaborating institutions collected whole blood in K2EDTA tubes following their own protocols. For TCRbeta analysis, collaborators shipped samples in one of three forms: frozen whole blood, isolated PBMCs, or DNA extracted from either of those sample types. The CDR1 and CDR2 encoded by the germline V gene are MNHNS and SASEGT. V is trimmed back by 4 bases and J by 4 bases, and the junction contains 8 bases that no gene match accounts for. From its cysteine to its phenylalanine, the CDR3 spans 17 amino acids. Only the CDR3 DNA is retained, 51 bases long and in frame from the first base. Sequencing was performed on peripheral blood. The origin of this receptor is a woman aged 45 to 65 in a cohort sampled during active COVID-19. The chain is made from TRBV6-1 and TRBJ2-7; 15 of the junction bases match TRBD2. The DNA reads TGTGCCAGCAGTGCCGCCCCGGGACTAGCGGGAGGATACGAGCAGTACTTC. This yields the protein CASSAAPGLAGGYEQYF.